This is a list of T cell receptor beta chains from one sample in a study of shared clonotypes between healthy human individuals. Sequencing used immunoSEQ multiplex PCR; TCRdb keeps in-frame clones, though not all of them. The sample includes fewer than 1.8 million clones, 98% of them seen just once. The sample taken for sequencing was naive CD4+ T cells sorted from blood. Receptor source: a man aged 30 to 39 in good health. The CDR3 runs from the conserved cysteine through the conserved F or W. D genes are given only for firm matches. Not all rows give a size; the values are once, few, many and, for expanded clones, a class.

CDR3 protein	CDR3 DNA	V gene	J gene	clone size	D gene
CASSLEGIGNTIYF	TGTGCCAGCAGCTTGGAGGGGATTGGAAACACCATATATTTT	TRBV5-5	TRBJ1-3	.	.
CSVGPSSGRSDTQYF	TGCAGCGTTGGCCCCTCTAGCGGGAGGAGCGATACGCAGTATTTT	TRBV29-1	TRBJ2-3	.	TRBD2
CASSLSGTDEKLFF	TGCGCCAGCAGCTTATCCGGGACGGATGAAAAACTGTTTTTT	TRBV5-1	TRBJ1-4	.	.
CASSVQEGSYNEQFF	TGTGCCAGCAGCGTGCAGGAGGGCTCCTACAATGAGCAGTTCTTC	TRBV9	TRBJ2-1	.	.
CSAGNTGELFF	TGCAGCGCCGGGAACACCGGGGAGCTGTTTTTT	TRBV29-1	TRBJ2-2	.	.
CASSVGSGRASDTQYF	TGTGCCAGCAGCGTAGGCAGCGGGAGGGCGTCAGATACGCAGTATTTT	TRBV9	TRBJ2-3	.	TRBD2
CASKKREFNEQFF	TGTGCCAGCAAAAAGCGGGAGTTCAATGAGCAGTTCTTC	TRBV6-1	TRBJ2-1	.	TRBD2
CASSFWYNEQFF	TGTGCCAGCAGTTTCTGGTACAATGAGCAGTTCTTC	TRBV28	TRBJ2-1	.	.
CASSGQGPHF	TGTGCCAGCAGCGGACAGGGCCCACACTTC	TRBV7-9	TRBJ2-7	.	TRBD1
CASSADRGRGYTF	TGTGCCAGCAGCGCCGACAGGGGGCGCGGCTACACCTTC	TRBV2	TRBJ1-2	.	TRBD1
CASSRVDGSAEAFF	TGCGCCAGCAGCCGAGTGGACGGCTCGGCTGAAGCTTTCTTT	TRBV4-1	TRBJ1-1	.	.
CASSEGSTPTYEQYF	TGTGCCAGCAGTGAAGGGTCCACCCCTACCTACGAGCAGTACTTC	TRBV2	TRBJ2-7	.	.
CASSFGAGGPNTQYF	TGTGCCAGCAGCTTTGGAGCGGGAGGGCCGAATACGCAGTATTTT	TRBV5-5	TRBJ2-3	.	TRBD2
CASSPTFGPTGGKVEAFF	TGTGCCAGCTCACCGACCTTTGGACCGACAGGGGGAAAGGTGGAGGCTTTCTTT	TRBV18	TRBJ1-1	.	TRBD1
CASGQRLSNQPQHF	TGCGCCAGCGGGCAGCGTTTGAGCAATCAGCCCCAGCATTTT	TRBV23-1	TRBJ1-5	.	.
CASSLAVRTSTDTQYF	TGCGCCAGCAGCTTGGCAGTGCGGACTAGCACAGATACGCAGTATTTT	TRBV5-1	TRBJ2-3	.	.
CASRGGRALNEQYF	TGTGCCAGCAGAGGCGGCAGGGCGTTGAACGAGCAGTACTTC	TRBV27	TRBJ2-7	.	.
CASSLASGRNEQFF	TGTGCCAGCAGCTTAGCTAGCGGGAGAAATGAGCAGTTCTTC	TRBV7-9	TRBJ2-1	once	TRBD2
CASSLIIYNEQFF	TGTGCCAGCAGCTTAATTATTTACAATGAGCAGTTCTTC	TRBV7-8	TRBJ2-1	.	.
CASSLRPSGSRFGYNEQFF	TGTGCTAGCAGCTTACGGCCTAGCGGGAGTCGGTTCGGGTACAATGAGCAGTTCTTC	TRBV7-7	TRBJ2-1	.	TRBD2
CASSLGLAGGWDNEQFF	TGTGCCAGCAGCCTTGGACTAGCGGGAGGTTGGGACAATGAGCAGTTCTTC	TRBV14	TRBJ2-1	.	TRBD2
CASSDWNRHF	TGTGCCAGCAGTGATTGGAACCGACACTTC	TRBV6-1	TRBJ2-7	.	.
CATGGPYEQYF	TGTGCCACTGGCGGTCCCTACGAGCAGTACTTC	TRBV2	TRBJ2-7	.	.